This TCR beta chain was sequenced during a study of vaccination and CD4 T cells after COVID-19. From germline, CDR1 is SQVTM and CDR2 ANQGSEA. The CDR3 length is 10 residues. Trimming stripped 3 bases from V and 8 bases from J, with 7 bases between. Concerning this clonotype: The antigen remains unidentified.

Findings of the study overall: Spike mono-reactivity was shown by 304 of 307 vaccine-specific clones in convalescent patients.

The assay that was used to sequence DNA from cultured CD4+ T cells was the Oncomine TCR Beta short-read assay. TCRdb called the PCR reads again in MiXCR, with one record for every CDR3 protein. The table lists about 19,000 distinct CDR3 sequences, around 50% of them singletons. Treatment defined: roughly nine-day PBMC culture with coronavirus spike peptide pools or control peptides (ViraFEST assay). This clonotype was obtained from a human donor who had recovered from COVID-19. The chain combines TRBV29-1 with TRBJ1-1; D unclear. Sequences were obtained from CD4+ T cells from blood, cultured in vitro. The CDR3 spells CSVDSFEAFF. The CDR3 DNA reads TGCAGCGTTGATAGCTTCGAAGCTTTCTTT.